One and the same sample provided the 15 T cell receptor beta chains below, sequenced in a study of a mutant IDH1 vaccine in newly diagnosed glioma. Some clones are missing from TCRdb's copy, which holds only in-frame ones; the method was immunoSEQ multiplex PCR. Of tens of thousands of clones listed, approximately 89% were seen once; the top ten hold 2% to 2.5%. These TCRs' antigens remain unknown. Regarding time point: week 47, end of study. A single vaccine dose contained 300 ug of mutant IDH1 20-mer peptide, and topical imiquimod was used with it. The sample here was PBMCs, taken from a glioma patient whose treatment included an IDH1 peptide vaccine. The receptors derive from a man in his forties with glioma.

The chain recombines TRBV6-1 with TRBJ1-5; 10 bases are a match to TRBD1. The CDR3 length is 16 residues. In germline, CDR1 is MNHNS, CDR2 SASEGT. V trimming: 4 bases; J trimming: 3 bases; junction bases outside the gene matches: 6. CDR3 region: CASSGDRGASNQPQHF. Here the CDR3 DNA reads TGTGCCAGCAGTGGGGACAGGGGCGCGTCCAATCAGCCCCAGCATTTT.

The chain joins TRBV5-1 to TRBJ1-3; D gene unclear. The V end lost 3 bases, the J end lost 3 bases, and 19 bases lay between the germline ends. The CDR3 contains 17 residues. CDR1 SGHRS and CDR2 YFSETQ come from the germline V gene. The CDR3 is CASSSSDPTQLGNTIYF. The CDR3 nucleotides read TGCGCCAGCAGCTCCTCGGACCCCACCCAACTTGGAAACACCATATATTTT. Drawing the rest from reference TRBV5-1 and TRBJ1-3, the complete variable domain is KAGVTQTPRYLIKTRGQQVTLSCSPISGHRSVSWYQQTPGQGLQFLFEYFSETQRNKGNFPGRFSGRQFSNSRSEMNVSTLELGDSALYLCASSSSDPTQLGNTIYFGEGSWLTVV.

The V and J genes are TRBV7-2 and TRBJ2-5; no firm D call. CDR1 and CDR2 from the germline V gene are SGHTA and FQGNSA. V shed 2 bases and J shed 11 bases, with 12 bases lying between them. The CDR3 consists of 12 residues. CDR3: CASSLIGQAQYF. The CDR3, as DNA: TGTGCCAGCAGCTTAATTGGGCAGGCGCAGTACTTC.

This clone has only one observation. V usage is TRBV19 and J usage is TRBJ1-5; maybe TRBD1 (5 bases). Germline V gene lookup returns CDR1 LNHDA and CDR2 SQIVND (reference sequence). V was trimmed by 5 bases and J by 7 bases, leaving 12 bases between them. The CDR3 is 13 residues long. The CDR3 loop reads CASSPTTDQPQHF. The CDR3 nucleotides read TGTGCCAGTAGTCCAACGACAGACCAGCCCCAGCATTTT. Looking up the rest from reference TRBV19 and TRBJ1-5 gives the full variable domain: DGGITQSPKYLFRKEGQNVTLSCEQNLNHDAMYWYRQDPGQGLRLIYYSQIVNDFQKGDIAEGYSVSREKKESFPLTVTSAQKNPTAFYLCASSPTTDQPQHFGDGTRLSIL.

The chain carries TRBV6-1 and TRBJ1-5; D gene unclear. Germline V gives CDR1 MNHNS, CDR2 SASEGT. This CDR3 comprises 15 residues. V was trimmed by 6 bases and J by 1 base, leaving 13 bases between them. CDR3 DNA: TGTGCCAGCAGGGATCCCCTAGGGAGCAATCAGCCCCAGCATTTT. Translated: CASRDPLGSNQPQHF.

As DNA, the CDR3 is TGTGCCAGCAGCTTAACCGGACTAGCGGGGGGCCTGGGGGAGCAGTACGTC. Translating it yields CASSLTGLAGGLGEQYV. The V call is TRBV7-8, the J call TRBJ2-7; 14 bases map to TRBD2. V shed 2 bases and J 7 bases; nucleotides not matched to a gene: 10. The CDR3 consists of 17 residues. CDR1 SGHVS and CDR2 FQNEAQ come from the germline V gene.

The chain combines TRBV28 with TRBJ2-3, with D possibly called TRBD1 or TRBD2 (6 bases each). V lost 2 bases to trimming and J lost 2 bases, with 20 bases between them. CDR3 size: 18 residues. Per germline, CDR1 MDHEN and CDR2 SYDVKM. The CDR3 protein is CASSLDVVWGAPTDTQYF. CDR3 DNA sequence: TGTGCCAGCAGTTTAGATGTGGTTTGGGGGGCCCCCACAGATACGCAGTATTTT.

The chain joins TRBV2 to TRBJ1-2; D uncertain. Trimming pared 0 bases from V and 2 bases from J, leaving 10 bases between. Germline CDR1 SNHLY, CDR2 FYNNEI. The CDR3 is 15 amino acids. CDR3 loop: CASSEALYRNYGYTF. In nucleotides, the CDR3 is TGTGCCAGCAGTGAAGCGCTGTACCGGAACTATGGCTACACCTTC.

This clone was detected only a few times. The sample holds other DNA sequences that translate to the same CDR3. The genes are TRBV28 and TRBJ2-1; D ambiguous. CDR3 length equals 14 residues. Per the germline V gene, CDR1 is MDHEN and CDR2 is SYDVKM. V gave up 2 bases and J gave up 4 bases, with 9 bases separating them. The CDR3 region has the DNA TGTGCCAGCAGTTTAGCCGACCTTTACAATGAGCAGTTCTTC. Amino acid sequence: CASSLADLYNEQFF. The full variable domain, rest sourced from reference TRBV28 and TRBJ2-1, is DVKVTQSSRYLVKRTGEKVFLECVQDMDHENMFWYRQDPGLGLRLIYFSYDVKMKEKGDIPEGYSVSREKKERFSLILESASTNQTSMYLCASSLADLYNEQFFGPGTRLTVL.

This clone appeared a single time. The chain uses TRBV29-1 and TRBJ1-5; the D gene is possibly TRBD1 (5 bases). V was clipped by 4 bases and J by 7 bases, with 14 bases between them. The CDR3 extends over 13 amino acids. Germline assignment: CDR1 SQVTM and CDR2 ANQGSEA. The CDR3 region has the DNA TGCAGCGTTGGGGACGCTCAGGGCCAGCCCCAGCATTTT. Encoded protein: CSVGDAQGQPQHF.

The chain joins TRBV5-1 to TRBJ1-1; 9 bases match TRBD1. This CDR3 has 14 amino acids. CDR1 SGHRS and CDR2 YFSETQ come from the germline V gene. The ends lost 3 bases at V and 5 bases at J; junction bases unmatched: 5. The CDR3 protein is CASSSGTGTTEAFF. CDR3 in DNA: TGCGCCAGCAGCTCCGGGACAGGGACGACTGAAGCTTTCTTT.

The gene calls are TRBV11-2 and TRBJ1-6; no firm D call. V was trimmed by 5 bases and J by 8 bases, leaving 16 bases between them. This CDR3 is 15 amino acids long. Germline CDR1 and CDR2: SGHAT and FQNNGV. This chain's CDR3 is CASSPTAGGHSPLHF. The CDR3 DNA sequence: TGTGCCAGCAGCCCGACGGCAGGAGGCCATTCACCCCTCCACTTT.

V and J are TRBV7-2 and TRBJ2-3; TRBD2 agrees at 8 bases. V gave up 5 bases and J gave up 3 bases; unmatched junction bases: 7. Looked up from germline, CDR1 is SGHTA and CDR2 is FQGNSA. This CDR3 has 15 amino acids. This CDR3 reads CASSGRGLATDTQYF. DNA of the CDR3: TGTGCCAGCAGCGGTAGAGGACTAGCAACAGATACGCAGTATTTT.

The chain employs TRBV5-4 and TRBJ2-7, with 8 bases aligning to TRBD1. The CDR3 sequence is 14 residues long. Germline values: CDR1 SGHNT, CDR2 YYREEE (reference sequence). After removal of 1 base from V and 1 base from J, the junction contained 1 base not matched to a gene. Written as DNA, the CDR3 is TGTGCCAGCAGCTTGTACAGGGGGTCCTACGAGCAGTACTTC. The encoded protein is CASSLYRGSYEQYF.

The rearrangement links TRBV19 to TRBJ1-2; D perhaps matches TRBD1 (5 bases). The CDR3 length is 15 residues. Germline assignment: CDR1 LNHDA and CDR2 SQIVND (reference sequence). The V end lost 2 bases, the J end lost 4 bases, and 14 bases lay between the germline ends. The CDR3 coding sequence is TGTGCCAGTAGTATAATACCGGGGCGGGGCTATGGCTACACCTTC. Protein product: CASSIIPGRGYGYTF.